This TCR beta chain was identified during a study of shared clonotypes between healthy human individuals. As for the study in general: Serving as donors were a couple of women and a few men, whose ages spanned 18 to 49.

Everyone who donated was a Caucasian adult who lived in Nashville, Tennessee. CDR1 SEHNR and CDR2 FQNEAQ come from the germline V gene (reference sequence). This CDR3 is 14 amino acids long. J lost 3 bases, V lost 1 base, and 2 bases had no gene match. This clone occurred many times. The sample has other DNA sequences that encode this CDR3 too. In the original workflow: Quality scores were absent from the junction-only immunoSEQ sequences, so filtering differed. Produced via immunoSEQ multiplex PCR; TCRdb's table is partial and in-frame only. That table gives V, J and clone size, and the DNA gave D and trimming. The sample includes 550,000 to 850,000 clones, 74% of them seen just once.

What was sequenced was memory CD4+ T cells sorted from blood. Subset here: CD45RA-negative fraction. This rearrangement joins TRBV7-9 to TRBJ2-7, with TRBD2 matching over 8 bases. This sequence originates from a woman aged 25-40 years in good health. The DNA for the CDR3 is TGTGCCAGCAGCTTAGGGCTAGCGGGCTACGAGCAGTACTTC. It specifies CASSLGLAGYEQYF.